The rows below give T cell receptor beta chains drawn from one sample of a study of cytomegalovirus exposure and HLA in healthy donors. This table comes from immunoSEQ multiplex PCR, and its TCRdb copy is limited to in-frame clones, with some not included. The table lists 99,000 or so clones, around 74% of them singletons, with 1.3% in the top ten. Input material: PBMCs. These receptors were collected from a middle-aged man in good health and CMV-seronegative. Each CDR3 is given with its conserved first and last residue. Fields, in order: V gene, clone size, J gene, D gene, CDR3 DNA, CDR3 protein. The D gene is left open where the match is weak. Part of the rows lack a size; the others show once, few, many or a class for expanded clones.

TRBV7-3,.,TRBJ1-1,.,TGTGCCAGCAGCTCTGGACAGATGAACACTGAAGCTTTCTTT,CASSSGQMNTEAFF
TRBV5-1,.,TRBJ1-4,.,TGCGCCAGCAGCTTGGGCGGGGGGCGAGAAAAACTGTTTTTT,CASSLGGGREKLFF
TRBV7-9,.,TRBJ2-3,.,TGTGCCAGCAGCTTAGCGGGGGGACGGGCGCAGTATTTT,CASSLAGGRAQYF
TRBV29-1,.,TRBJ1-5,TRBD1,TGCAGCGTTGACGAGACAGGGGATCTTAGTCAGCCCCAGCATTTT,CSVDETGDLSQPQHF
TRBV6-5,few,TRBJ2-7,TRBD2,TGTGCCAGCAGTTATTTCGGGGGGGGAAGCTCCTACGAGCAGTACTTC,CASSYFGGGSSYEQYF
TRBV6-5,.,TRBJ2-1,.,TGTGCCAGCACCCATACGGACAATGAGCAGTTCTTC,CASTHTDNEQFF
TRBV29-1,.,TRBJ2-7,TRBD2,TGCAGCGTTAGGGCTAGCGGGAACGAGCAGTACTTC,CSVRASGNEQYF
TRBV12-1,.,TRBJ2-2,.,TGTGCCAGCAGCTCACGACTAGCAAGGAACACCGGGGAGCTGTTTTTT,CASSSRLARNTGELFF
TRBV7-9,few,TRBJ2-5,.,TGTGCCAGCAGCTTCCGGACAAACCTCAAAGAGACCCAGTACTTC,CASSFRTNLKETQYF
TRBV7-9,.,TRBJ1-5,TRBD1,TGTGCCAGCAGCTGGGGACAGGGGGGCAGCAATCAGCCCCAGCATTTT,CASSWGQGGSNQPQHF
TRBV4-3,.,TRBJ2-3,.,TGCGCCAGCAGCCAGAGAACCACAGATACGCAGTATTTT,CASSQRTTDTQYF
TRBV10-2,.,TRBJ1-1,.,TGCGCCAGCGTTTCAGGGCAATCTACTTTCTTT,CASVSGQSTFF
TRBV7-9,.,TRBJ2-1,TRBD1,TGTGCCAGCAGCTCTACTATGGGACAGGGCTATGAGCAGTTCTTC,CASSSTMGQGYEQFF
TRBV5-1,.,TRBJ2-7,.,TGCGCCAGCAGCTTGGAGCTTAACAGGGAGCAGTACTTC,CASSLELNREQYF
TRBV6-1,.,TRBJ2-7,.,TGTGCCAGCAGTAATCACTACGAGCAGTACTTC,CASSNHYEQYF
TRBV10-3,.,TRBJ2-3,.,TGTGCCATCAGGGAAGGACTTGGCACAGATACGCAGTATTTT,CAIREGLGTDTQYF
TRBV11-3,.,TRBJ2-3,TRBD2,TGTGCCAGCAGCCCCTGGGAGGGGAGCACAGATACGCAGTATTTT,CASSPWEGSTDTQYF
TRBV11-3,once,TRBJ2-5,TRBD2,TGTGCCAGCAGCGTATCCGGGACTACCCAAGAGACCCAGTACTTC,CASSVSGTTQETQYF
TRBV7-9,.,TRBJ1-1,.,TGTGCCAGCAGCTTAGGTGGTTCAGGGGACACTGAAGCTTTCTTT,CASSLGGSGDTEAFF
TRBV27,.,TRBJ2-5,.,TGTGCCAGCAGTCCCCGGGAAGCGGGAGAGACCCAGTACTTC,CASSPREAGETQYF
TRBV6-6,few,TRBJ1-5,TRBD1,TGTGCCAGCAGGGACAGGGAGGAACAGCCCCAGCATTTT,CASRDREEQPQHF
TRBV6-6,.,TRBJ2-7,.,TGTGCCAGCAGGTACTCGAGGCACGAGCAGTACTTC,CASRYSRHEQYF
TRBV19,.,TRBJ1-1,.,TGTGCCAGTAGTATAGGATACATGAACACTGAAGCTTTCTTT,CASSIGYMNTEAFF
TRBV14,.,TRBJ1-6,.,TGTGCCAGCAGCCCCAGGGGCAGGGTGGATTCACCCCTCCACTTT,CASSPRGRVDSPLHF
TRBV19,.,TRBJ2-3,.,TGTGCCAGTAGTCGAACCGGCGGAAGACGCACAGATACGCAGTATTTT,CASSRTGGRRTDTQYF
TRBV6-5,.,TRBJ2-7,.,TGTGCCAGCAGTTACGGCGGAGCCTTGGGCGAGCAGTACTTC,CASSYGGALGEQYF
TRBV7-8,.,TRBJ2-2,TRBD2,TGTGCCAGCAGTCCGGCAGCGGGAGGGAACACCGGGGAGCTGTTTTTT,CASSPAAGGNTGELFF
TRBV27,few,TRBJ2-7,TRBD2,TGTGCCAGCAGTGGGAGACTAGCGGGGCTCTACGAGCAGTACTTC,CASSGRLAGLYEQYF
TRBV11-3,once,TRBJ1-4,TRBD1,TGTGCCAGCAGCGAGCGACAGGGAGTTGAAAAACTGTTTTTT,CASSERQGVEKLFF
TRBV4-1,.,TRBJ1-5,TRBD1,TGCGCCAGCAGCCACGGCAGGGGGTTTGGAAATCAGCCCCAGCATTTT,CASSHGRGFGNQPQHF
TRBV5-1,.,TRBJ2-7,.,TGCGCCAGCAGCGGAAACGCAGGGAGGCTACACGAGCAGTACTTC,CASSGNAGRLHEQYF
TRBV7-9,.,TRBJ2-7,.,TGTGCCAGCAGCCCAGAGGGCTGGCGGGATTCGCTGGAGCAGTACTTC,CASSPEGWRDSLEQYF
TRBV25-1,few,TRBJ1-1,.,TGTGCCAGCAGTGAATGGGGGGGAGGGACTGAAGCTTTCTTT,CASSEWGGGTEAFF
TRBV6-1,few,TRBJ1-4,.,TGTGCCAGCAGTAGTTGGGGACTTAATGAAAAACTGTTTTTT,CASSSWGLNEKLFF
TRBV7-9,.,TRBJ2-1,TRBD2,TGTGCCAGCAGCCCCATGAAGCGGGGAAATGAGCAGTTCTTC,CASSPMKRGNEQFF
TRBV18,once,TRBJ1-1,TRBD1,TGTGCCAGCTCACCGGACAGGGCTAACACTGAAGCTTTCTTT,CASSPDRANTEAFF
TRBV6-6,.,TRBJ2-7,TRBD1,TGTGCCAGCGGTAAAGGACAGGGGAAAACCTACGAGCAGTACTTC,CASGKGQGKTYEQYF
TRBV28,few,TRBJ1-5,.,TGTGCCAGCAGCCGCGGGGGAAGCAATCAGCCCCAGCATTTT,CASSRGGSNQPQHF
TRBV5-4,.,TRBJ1-3,.,TGTGCCAGCACCTCGGCACAGGACTCTGGAAACACCATATATTTT,CASTSAQDSGNTIYF
TRBV6-6,.,TRBJ1-4,.,TGTGCCAGCAGTTACTCAGGGGCTAATGAAAAACTGTTTTTT,CASSYSGANEKLFF
TRBV4-2,.,TRBJ1-6,TRBD1,TGTGCCAGCAGCCAAGGTCCCAACAGGGGAAGCTCCTATAATTCACCCCTCCACTTT,CASSQGPNRGSSYNSPLHF
TRBV7-2,once,TRBJ2-5,.,TGTGCCAGCAGGGAGGGCGGCCAAGAGACCCAGTACTTC,CASREGGQETQYF
TRBV19,.,TRBJ1-1,.,TGTGCCAGTAGTATAGGCCAGGGGACGTTGAGCACTGAAGCTTTCTTT,CASSIGQGTLSTEAFF
TRBV6-1,.,TRBJ2-1,.,TGTGCCAGCAGTACCAGTGGGAGAGTCTACAATGAGCAGTTCTTC,CASSTSGRVYNEQFF
TRBV19,.,TRBJ2-1,TRBD2,TGTGCCAGTAGTTTGGGAGGGGCAGTCCAAAGCTCCTACAATGAGCAGTTCTTC,CASSLGGAVQSSYNEQFF